This T cell receptor (beta chain) was identified in a study of cytomegalovirus exposure and HLA in healthy donors (dated by TCRdb to 2016 to 2017). For context, the study as a whole: According to a later analysis, one platform produced both the roughly 130 validation repertoires and the 700 or so repertoires of the first cohort. The study was designed to test whether signatures of past pathogen exposure could be identified by cataloging public T cell receptors. Along with the approximately 700-subject first cohort, a separate validation cohort of over a hundred different subjects was used. To predict cytomegalovirus infection status, the study combined high-throughput TCR immunosequencing, statistical association of individual TCRs with disease status, and machine learning.

Paper-wide results and their limitations: The classifier was reported to diagnose cytomegalovirus status with high specificity and sensitivity in both the original cohort and the validation cohort. Three of the identified cytomegalovirus-associated TCR beta chains were confirmed in vitro to be specific for cytomegalovirus antigens. Subsequent analysis determined that TCRs grouped into clusters in the first cohort also showed a tendency toward co-occurrence across the 120 or so validation repertoires, and approximately 94% of cluster scores exceeded 0. A total of some 180 TCR beta chains were listed by the study as associated with cytomegalovirus. The validation cohort had no HLA typing available for a later analysis, so co-occurrence within that cohort was assessed over all 130 or so repertoires. Most TCR sequences were observed very rarely across donors, whereas some public TCRs were present in many individuals. It was suggested by the authors that the approach could potentially be generalized to other disease states and immunological phenotypes.

The germline V gene (reference sequence) provides CDR1 MNHEY and CDR2 SMNVEV. V lost 3 bases and J lost 5 bases, and the count of bases not matched to a germline gene is 3. Spanning cysteine to phenylalanine, the CDR3 consists of 14 amino acids. Only the CDR3 DNA is retained, 42 bases long and in frame from the first base. Separate from the approximately 670-subject first cohort, the validation cohort of 95 to 150 subjects was the group to which the donors belonged. Libraries were prepared through the immunoSEQ multiplex PCR assay. The source study handled its data this way. A statistical classification framework was built for diagnosing cytomegalovirus status from the catalog of TCR beta chain sequences. Not all clones reach the TCRdb copy of this immuneACCESS table, which keeps in-frame sequences only. Checked studies attribute under half of the gap to unresolved V genes and leave the rest unexplained. V, J and clone size were drawn from that table, and D and trimming were deduced from the DNA. Here the sample has about 360,000 clones; 80% to 90% occur a single time. The ten largest clones add up to approximately 0.8% of the sample.

As to this clone: Its antigen is unknown. Base qualities are missing; no much larger clone stands one base away.

Sequenced sample: PBMCs. The clonotype comes from a woman aged 18 to 35 in good health and CMV-seronegative. This chain joins TRBV27 to TRBJ1-1; 10 middle bases align to TRBD1. The DNA reads as follows: TGTGCCAGCAGTTTCGACAGGGGGCGAACTGAAGCTTTCTTT. This encodes CASSFDRGRTEAFF.